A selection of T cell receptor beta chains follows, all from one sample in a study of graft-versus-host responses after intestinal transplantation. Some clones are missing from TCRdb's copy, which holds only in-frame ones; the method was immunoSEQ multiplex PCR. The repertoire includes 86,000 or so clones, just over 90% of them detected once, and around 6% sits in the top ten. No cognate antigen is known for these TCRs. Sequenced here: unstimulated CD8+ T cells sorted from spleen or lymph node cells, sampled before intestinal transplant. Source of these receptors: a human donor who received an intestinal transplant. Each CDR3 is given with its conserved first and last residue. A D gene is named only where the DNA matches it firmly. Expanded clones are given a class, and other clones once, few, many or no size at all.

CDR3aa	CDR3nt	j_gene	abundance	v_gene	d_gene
CASSQVGAGAGELFF	TGTGCCAGCAGCCAAGTTGGCGCAGGGGCCGGGGAGCTGTTTTTT	TRBJ2-2	-	TRBV14	-
CASSLAVGIAGETADEQFF	TGTGCCAGCAGCTTGGCCGTCGGAATAGCGGGAGAAACGGCAGATGAGCAGTTCTTC	TRBJ2-1	once	TRBV5-6	TRBD2
CASLSMETDAIKQYF	TGTGCCAGCCTAAGTATGGAGACCGACGCTATCAAGCAGTACTTC	TRBJ2-7	-	TRBV13	-
CASSPSPYGEGDTGELFF	TGTGCCAGCAGCCCCTCCCCCTATGGGGAGGGGGACACCGGGGAGCTGTTTTTT	TRBJ2-2	-	TRBV7-3	-
CASSGWGNNEQFF	TGTGCCAGCAGTGGGTGGGGCAACAATGAGCAGTTCTTC	TRBJ2-1	-	TRBV27	-
CASRGIGTVLHAF	TGTGCCAGCAGGGGGATTGGGACGGTACTACACGCCTTC	TRBJ1-2	-	TRBV2	-
CATGTDDGYTF	TGTGCCACCGGGACAGACGATGGCTACACCTTC	TRBJ1-2	-	TRBV15	TRBD1
CSAVPGDGELFF	TGCAGCGCAGTACCCGGGGACGGGGAGCTGTTTTTT	TRBJ2-2	-	TRBV29-1	-
CASSILVPYTNSYNEQFF	TGTGCCAGTAGTATATTGGTCCCTTATACAAACTCCTACAATGAGCAGTTCTTC	TRBJ2-1	-	TRBV19	-
CASSHTGYPPNEQYF	TGTGCCAGCAGCCATACAGGGTACCCCCCAAACGAGCAGTACTTC	TRBJ2-7	once	TRBV5-3	-
CASSLSLAGDQPQHF	TGTGCCAGCAGTTTATCCCTGGCAGGGGATCAGCCCCAGCATTTT	TRBJ1-5	-	TRBV27	-
CASSPGLAGGPEEQYF	TGTGCCAGCAGCCCCGGACTAGCGGGAGGTCCGGAGGAGCAGTACTTC	TRBJ2-7	few	TRBV7-6	TRBD2
CSVEMGNTGELFF	TGCAGCGTTGAGATGGGGAACACCGGGGAGCTGTTTTTT	TRBJ2-2	-	TRBV29-1	-
CASGLSAFKGRLYEQYF	TGTGCTAGTGGTTTGTCCGCGTTTAAGGGCAGATTGTACGAGCAGTACTTC	TRBJ2-7	-	TRBV12-5	-
CASSELRGQETQYF	TGTGCCAGCAGTGAGTTAAGGGGACAAGAGACCCAGTACTTC	TRBJ2-5	-	TRBV25-1	-
CASSIFREQYF	TGTGCCAGCAGTATTTTTCGGGAGCAGTACTTC	TRBJ2-7	once	TRBV2	-
CASSESMLIAGVTQYF	TGTGCCAGCAGCGAGAGTATGTTAATAGCGGGAGTTACCCAGTACTTC	TRBJ2-5	-	TRBV9	TRBD2
CASSLVTGANYGYTF	TGTGCCAGCAGCTTGGTGACAGGGGCTAACTATGGCTACACCTTC	TRBJ1-2	-	TRBV5-5	TRBD1
CSVTQANTGELFF	TGCAGCGTTACTCAAGCTAACACCGGGGAGCTGTTTTTT	TRBJ2-2	-	TRBV29-1	-
CAWAGTRNGETQYF	TGTGCCTGGGCCGGGACTAGAAATGGTGAGACCCAGTACTTC	TRBJ2-5	-	TRBV30	TRBD2
CASNKAPTENTEAFF	TGTGCCAGTAACAAAGCCCCCACAGAGAACACTGAAGCTTTCTTT	TRBJ1-1	-	TRBV19	-
CASSFTNNEQFF	TGTGCCAGCAGTTTCACAAACAATGAGCAGTTCTTC	TRBJ2-1	-	TRBV6-1	-
CASSLSHEQYF	TGTGCCAGCAGTTTAAGCCACGAGCAGTACTTC	TRBJ2-7	-	TRBV28	-
CASSRRSGRVNTYEQYF	TGTGCCAGCTCACGGCGCAGCGGGAGGGTAAATACCTACGAGCAGTACTTC	TRBJ2-7	-	TRBV18	TRBD2
CASSFLAGPSYEQYF	TGTGCCAGCAGTTTCCTAGCGGGACCTTCCTACGAGCAGTACTTC	TRBJ2-7	-	TRBV28	TRBD2
CASSPLSRQVRGYTF	TGCGCCAGCAGCCCCCTAAGTCGACAGGTCCGAGGCTACACCTTC	TRBJ1-2	-	TRBV4-3	-
CASGQRQGGSYNEQFF	TGTGCCAGCGGTCAGCGACAGGGGGGCTCCTACAATGAGCAGTTCTTC	TRBJ2-1	-	TRBV4-2	TRBD1
CASSLRRESSYEQYF	TGTGCCAGCAGCTTACGCCGGGAAAGCTCCTACGAGCAGTACTTC	TRBJ2-7	-	TRBV7-9	-
CAWSPGEIEAFF	TGTGCCTGGAGCCCGGGGGAGATTGAAGCTTTCTTT	TRBJ1-1	-	TRBV30	-
CASSFGQGFLYEQYF	TGTGCCAGCAGTTTCGGACAGGGGTTTTTGTACGAGCAGTACTTC	TRBJ2-7	-	TRBV27	TRBD1
CASSHIQGSATEAFF	TGCGCCAGCAGCCATATACAGGGTAGCGCCACTGAAGCTTTCTTT	TRBJ1-1	-	TRBV4-1	-
CASSGAYTYEQYF	TGTGCCAGTAGTGGTGCGTATACCTACGAGCAGTACTTC	TRBJ2-7	-	TRBV19	-
CASSEGGTYSYEQYF	TGTGCCAGCAGTGAAGGGGGGACGTACTCCTACGAGCAGTACTTC	TRBJ2-7	-	TRBV2	-
CSVDGPGFTEAFF	TGCAGCGTTGATGGTCCAGGCTTTACTGAAGCTTTCTTT	TRBJ1-1	-	TRBV29-1	-
CASSVDWTGGPYNEQFF	TGTGCCAGCAGCGTAGACTGGACGGGAGGGCCCTACAATGAGCAGTTCTTC	TRBJ2-1	-	TRBV9	TRBD2
CASSSLPGLAGAYQETQYF	TGTGCCAGCAGCTCGCTGCCGGGACTAGCGGGGGCGTACCAAGAGACCCAGTACTTC	TRBJ2-5	-	TRBV7-6	TRBD2
CATSRGLAGGNEQFF	TGTGCCACCAGCAGAGGACTAGCGGGAGGGAATGAGCAGTTCTTC	TRBJ2-1	once	TRBV15	TRBD2
CASSLGTEAFF	TGTGCCAGTTCGCTGGGCACTGAAGCTTTCTTT	TRBJ1-1	few	TRBV13	-
CASSHWIHNEQFF	TGCGCCAGCAGCCACTGGATTCACAATGAGCAGTTCTTC	TRBJ2-1	-	TRBV5-1	-
CASSLDVGTFYNSPLHF	TGTGCCAGCAGCTTAGATGTGGGGACATTCTATAATTCACCCCTCCACTTT	TRBJ1-6	-	TRBV11-2	-
CASSGSLLRGRNEIGELFF	TGTGCCAGCAGTGGAAGCCTTCTGCGGGGTAGAAATGAGATCGGGGAGCTGTTTTTT	TRBJ2-2	-	TRBV6-1	-
CASSEPDTGNTEAFF	TGCGCCAGCAGTGAGCCTGACACCGGAAACACTGAAGCTTTCTTT	TRBJ1-1	once	TRBV10-2	-
CASSDSGYSYNEQFF	TGTGCCAGCAGTGATAGCGGGTACTCCTACAATGAGCAGTTCTTC	TRBJ2-1	once	TRBV6-1	TRBD2
CASSREQVDTQYF	TGTGCCAGCAGCAGGGAGCAGGTAGATACGCAGTATTTT	TRBJ2-3	-	TRBV27	-
CASSPLSGRGGDTQYF	TGTGCCAGCAGCCCCTTGAGCGGGAGGGGGGGAGATACGCAGTATTTT	TRBJ2-3	-	TRBV2	TRBD2
CASSYTTGGVNTEAFF	TGTGCCAGCAGCTACACAACAGGGGGCGTTAACACTGAAGCTTTCTTT	TRBJ1-1	-	TRBV5-6	TRBD1
CAWTGSSYEQYF	TGTGCCTGGACGGGTAGCTCCTACGAGCAGTACTTC	TRBJ2-7	-	TRBV30	-
CASSVATGTEEQYF	TGTGCCAGCAGCGTAGCCACAGGGACAGAGGAGCAGTACTTC	TRBJ2-7	-	TRBV9	TRBD1
CASGGTVTQPQHF	TGTGCTAGTGGAGGGACAGTAACCCAGCCCCAGCATTTT	TRBJ1-5	-	TRBV12-5	TRBD1
CASSYSTGGNTIYF	TGTGCCAGCAGTTACTCGACCGGTGGAAACACCATATATTTT	TRBJ1-3	few	TRBV6-5	-
CASSSPRAYEQYF	TGTGCCAGCAGCTCGCCCAGGGCCTACGAGCAGTACTTC	TRBJ2-7	-	TRBV7-9	-
CASSYGGVEQFF	TGTGCCAGCAGTTACGGAGGGGTTGAGCAGTTCTTC	TRBJ2-1	-	TRBV6-5	-